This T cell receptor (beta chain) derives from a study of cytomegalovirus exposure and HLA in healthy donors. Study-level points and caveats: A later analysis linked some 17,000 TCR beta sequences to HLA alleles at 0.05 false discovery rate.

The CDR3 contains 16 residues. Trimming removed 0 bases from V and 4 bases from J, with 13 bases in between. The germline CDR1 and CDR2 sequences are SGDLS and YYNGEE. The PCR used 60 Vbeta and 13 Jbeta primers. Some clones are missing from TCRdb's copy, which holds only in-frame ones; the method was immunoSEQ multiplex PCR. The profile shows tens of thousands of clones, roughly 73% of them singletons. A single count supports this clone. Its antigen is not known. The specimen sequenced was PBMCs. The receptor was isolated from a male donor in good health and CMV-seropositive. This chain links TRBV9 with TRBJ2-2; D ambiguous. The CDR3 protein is CASSVGGTKSTGELFF. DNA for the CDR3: TGTGCCAGCAGCGTAGGAGGAACGAAGTCCACCGGGGAGCTGTTTTTT.